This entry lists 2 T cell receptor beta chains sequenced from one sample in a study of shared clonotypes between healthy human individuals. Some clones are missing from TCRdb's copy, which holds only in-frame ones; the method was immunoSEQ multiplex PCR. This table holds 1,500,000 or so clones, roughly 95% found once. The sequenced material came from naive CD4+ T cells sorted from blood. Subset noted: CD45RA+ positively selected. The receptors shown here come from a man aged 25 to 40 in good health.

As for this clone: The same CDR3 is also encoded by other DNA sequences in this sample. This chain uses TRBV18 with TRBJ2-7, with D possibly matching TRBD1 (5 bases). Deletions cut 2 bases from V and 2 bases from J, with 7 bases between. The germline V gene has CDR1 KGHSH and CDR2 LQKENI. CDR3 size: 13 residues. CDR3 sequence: CASSPGAAYEQYF. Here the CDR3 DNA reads TGTGCCAGCTCACCAGGGGCAGCCTACGAGCAGTACTTC.

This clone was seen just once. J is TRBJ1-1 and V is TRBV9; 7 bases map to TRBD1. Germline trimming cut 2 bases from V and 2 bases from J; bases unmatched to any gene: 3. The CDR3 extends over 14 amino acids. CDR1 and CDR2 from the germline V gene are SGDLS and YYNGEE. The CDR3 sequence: CASSVSGGNTEAFF. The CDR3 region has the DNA TGTGCCAGCAGCGTTTCAGGGGGTAACACTGAAGCTTTCTTT. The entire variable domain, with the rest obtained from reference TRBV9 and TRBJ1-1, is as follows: DSGVTQTPKHLITATGQRVTLRCSPRSGDLSVYWYQQSLDQGLQFLIQYYNGEERAKGNILERFSAQQFPDLHSELNLSSLELGDSALYFCASSVSGGNTEAFFGQGTRLTVV.